The entry below describes one TCR beta chain. The antigen remains undetermined. These data belong to a study of cytomegalovirus exposure and HLA in healthy donors. Germline V gives CDR1 SGHNT, CDR2 YENEEA. The CDR3 extends over 16 amino acids. V shed 3 bases, J shed 2 bases, and the junction held 5 bases outside the gene matches. The PCR contained 60 Vbeta and 13 Jbeta primers. Produced via immunoSEQ multiplex PCR; TCRdb's table is partial and in-frame only. The data show approximately 120,000 clones, about 74% seen once. Study-level points and caveats: Researchers catalogued about 150 TCR beta chains as cytomegalovirus-associated.

The TCR was taken from a woman aged 50 to 65 in good health and CMV-seropositive. The material sequenced was PBMCs. V is TRBV11-3 and J is TRBJ2-2; 8 nucleotides match TRBD1. The DNA for the CDR3 is TGTGCCAGCAGCTTTTCTCAGGGGGCCAACACCGGGGAGCTGTTTTTT. This codes for CASSFSQGANTGELFF.